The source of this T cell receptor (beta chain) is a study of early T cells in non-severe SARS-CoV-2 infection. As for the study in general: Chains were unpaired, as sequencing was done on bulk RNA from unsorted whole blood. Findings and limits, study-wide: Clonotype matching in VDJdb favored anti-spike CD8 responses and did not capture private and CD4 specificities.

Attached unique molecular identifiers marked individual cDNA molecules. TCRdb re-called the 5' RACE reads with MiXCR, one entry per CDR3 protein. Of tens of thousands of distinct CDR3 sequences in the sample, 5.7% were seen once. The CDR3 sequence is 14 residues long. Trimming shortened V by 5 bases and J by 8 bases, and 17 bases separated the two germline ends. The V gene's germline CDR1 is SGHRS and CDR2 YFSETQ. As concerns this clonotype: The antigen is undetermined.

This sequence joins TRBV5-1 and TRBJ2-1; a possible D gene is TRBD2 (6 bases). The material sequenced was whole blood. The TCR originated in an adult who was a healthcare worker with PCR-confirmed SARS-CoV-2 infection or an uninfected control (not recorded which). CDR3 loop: CASRGIVAADEQFF. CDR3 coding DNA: TGCGCCAGCAGGGGAATAGTAGCGGCCGATGAGCAGTTCTTC.